A selection of T cell receptor beta chains follows, all from one sample in a study of beta chain features in type 1 diabetes. The data were produced by immunoSEQ multiplex PCR, yet TCRdb's version contains in-frame clones alone and is incomplete. The sample has more than 300,000 clones; over 13% are singletons. The sequencing input was naive CD4+ T cells from blood. The receptors originated from a woman under 30 in good health. The CDR3 runs from the conserved cysteine through the conserved F or W. Clone size is stated in some rows and not others, as once, few, many or a class when expanded.

j_call clone_size v_call cdr3_aa
TRBJ1-5 NA TRBV6-6 CASSYWTGIDQPQHF
TRBJ2-6 NA TRBV9 CASSVESLYSGANVLTF
TRBJ2-1 NA TRBV7-3 CASSFRTSGNEQFF
TRBJ2-1 few TRBV12-5 CASGLATGRVYNEQFF
TRBJ2-7 few TRBV27 CASSPSGTSYEQYF
TRBJ1-5 NA TRBV28 CATGPGDYSNQPQHF
TRBJ2-7 few TRBV12-5 CASGLDGRIQQYF
TRBJ2-1 few TRBV6-1 CASITGDSSYNEQFF
TRBJ2-3 NA TRBV5-1 CASLLFSSTDTQYF
TRBJ2-1 few TRBV5-4 CASSLARDREANEQFF
TRBJ1-4 NA TRBV18 CASSLLDSRGNEKLFF
TRBJ1-4 few TRBV30 CAWSSQGNEKLFF
TRBJ2-6 NA TRBV7-9 CASSQRVGGGANVLTF
TRBJ2-7 NA TRBV29-1 CSVDSGGFTYEQYF
TRBJ2-3 NA TRBV7-2 CASASGGTDTQYF
TRBJ2-3 few TRBV30 CAWRGSPRTDTQYF
TRBJ1-4 few TRBV6-6 CASSSGELGEKLFF
TRBJ1-5 NA TRBV15 CATSRGGRNQPQHF
TRBJ1-1 NA TRBV6-5 CASSRGGNTEAFF
TRBJ2-6 NA TRBV5-1 CASSFFTQGGSGANVLTF
TRBJ2-1 few TRBV4-2 CASSHEIPAQFF
TRBJ1-2 NA TRBV29-1 CSGTPGEGRGYTF
TRBJ2-2 NA TRBV9 CASSVGAGPNTGELFF
TRBJ2-1 few TRBV5-4 CASRGGLAGGQYNEQFF
TRBJ2-2 NA TRBV25-1 CASTINTGELFF
TRBJ2-5 few TRBV20-1 CSGAREETQYF
TRBJ2-7 few TRBV7-9 CASSLEGSGIF
TRBJ2-1 NA TRBV7-3 CASSARGLGNEQFF
TRBJ1-5 NA TRBV30 CAYKKEGQPQHF
TRBJ2-1 NA TRBV7-2 CASVASGSHNEQFF
TRBJ2-3 NA TRBV9 CASSPGLAGITDTQYF
TRBJ1-4 NA TRBV30 CAWSSSLNEKLFF
TRBJ2-2 NA TRBV18 CASSPAGTDNTGELFF
TRBJ2-1 few TRBV7-3 CASSLTAGGREGKVNEQFF
TRBJ2-5 NA TRBV5-1 CASSFDRVETQYF
TRBJ2-3 few TRBV6-5 CASSYQTSTDTQYF
TRBJ2-5 few TRBV7-3 CASSLGVAGSQETQYF
TRBJ1-1 few TRBV6-5 CASKGHQNTEAFF
TRBJ1-5 NA TRBV29-1 CSVSGDRGLGNQPQHF
TRBJ2-5 NA TRBV25-1 CASSDVTGGPRETQYF
TRBJ2-3 few TRBV18 CASSPPGLRGADTQYF
TRBJ2-3 NA TRBV29-1 CSVDGTGTDTQYF
TRBJ2-1 few TRBV23-1 CASSQSWAGYNEQFF
TRBJ2-7 few TRBV29-1 CSATGIDYEQYF
TRBJ2-1 few TRBV7-9 CASSKTSGRGNEQFF
TRBJ2-1 few TRBV7-3 CASSGKGYNEQFF
TRBJ1-4 few TRBV28 CASKPYGTADEKLFF
TRBJ2-1 NA TRBV29-1 CSVASGRESNEQFF
TRBJ2-5 few TRBV29-1 CSVEDRKAGETQYF
TRBJ1-5 few TRBV4-3 CASSHGFGTGEINQPQHF
TRBJ2-1 NA TRBV28 CASTTSSYNEQFF
TRBJ2-1 few TRBV4-2 CASSQDWDYANEQFF
TRBJ2-7 few TRBV4-2 CASSQVRQGSYEQYF
TRBJ2-2 few TRBV11-1 CASSFPGSTNTGELFF
TRBJ2-1 NA TRBV2 CASSPGLGYNEQFF